Following are 17 T cell receptor beta chains from one sample sequenced in a study of T-cell reconstitution after alpha-beta-depleted transplantation in children. The library targeted TCRbeta and was prepared with unique molecular identifiers. Via MiXCR, TCRdb re-called the PCR reads, giving one row per CDR3 protein. The sample holds about 350,000 distinct CDR3 sequences, around 15% seen once. The sequenced sample was PBMCs, mostly from graft donor cells, obtained 360 days after TCRalphabeta/CD19-depleted stem cell transplant. These receptors were obtained from a male patient between 2 and 10 years old who had a stem cell transplant for acute lymphoblastic leukemia, so the T cells may come from the graft donor.

This clonotype was seen a handful of times. This sequence joins TRBV29-1 and TRBJ2-4; D ambiguous. CDR3 length: 12 amino acids. In germline, CDR1 is SQVTM, CDR2 ANQGSEA. V was trimmed by 6 bases and J by 0 bases, leaving 6 bases between them. CDR3 sequence: CSVQVAKNIQYF. The CDR3 bases are TGCAGCGTGCAGGTAGCCAAAAACATTCAGTACTTC.

V and J are TRBV4-3 and TRBJ2-1; 10 bases are a match to TRBD2. Trimming at V came to 1 base and at J to 1 base, leaving 13 bases not matched to a gene. The CDR3 has 20 residues. The germline gives CDR1 LGHNA, CDR2 YSLEER. CDR3 DNA sequence: TGCGCCAGCAGCCAAGTGGGAATAGCGGGAGGCACCGGATCCTACAATGAGCAGTTCTTC. This translates into CASSQVGIAGGTGSYNEQFF.

J is TRBJ2-7 and V is TRBV28, with 12 positions matching TRBD1. CDR1 MDHEN and CDR2 SYDVKM come from the germline V gene. The CDR3 is made up of 16 amino acids. The junction had 10 bases not matched to a gene; V was cut back by 3 bases and J by 7 bases. The CDR3 sequence is CASSFPWGQGAQEQYF. The DNA for the CDR3 is TGTGCCAGCAGTTTTCCTTGGGGACAGGGGGCGCAAGAGCAGTACTTC.

This clonotype was counted only a few times. CDR3 DNA: TGTGCCATCAGTGTACAGCCCTCCAACTATGGCTACACCTTC. It yields the protein CAISVQPSNYGYTF. This chain uses TRBV10-3 with TRBJ1-2; D is unresolved. V was cut by 4 bases and J by 2 bases, with 11 bases left in between. The CDR3 contains 14 residues. Germline V gene lookup returns CDR1 ENHRY and CDR2 SYGVKD.

The V call is TRBV4-3, the J call TRBJ2-6; 10 nucleotides line up with TRBD1. V lost 4 bases, J lost 0 bases, and 6 bases stayed unmatched. There are 18 residues in the CDR3. Germline lookup yields CDR1 LGHNA and CDR2 YSLEER. The CDR3 spells CASSPGTGVLSGANVLTF. The DNA for the CDR3 is TGCGCCAGCAGCCCCGGGACAGGGGTCCTCTCTGGGGCCAACGTCCTGACTTTC.

This clonotype was recorded many times. The chain uses TRBV12-3 or TRBV12-4 and TRBJ2-6; the D is unclear. The CDR3 runs 13 residues. Trimming cost V 5 bases and J 2 bases, with 4 bases left between them. The CDR3 DNA follows: TGTGCCAGCAGTGGACCTGGGGCCAACGTCCTGACTTTC. Amino acids: CASSGPGANVLTF.

This clonotype was found a few times. J is TRBJ1-2 and V is TRBV28; D call uncertain. In germline, CDR1 is MDHEN, CDR2 SYDVKM. The CDR3 extends over 12 amino acids. Trimming pared 6 bases from V and 4 bases from J, leaving 9 bases between. In nucleotides, the CDR3 is TGTGCCAGCAGACTGGAGGGCTATGGCTACACCTTC. It specifies CASRLEGYGYTF.

The chain couples TRBV28 to TRBJ2-7; D is perhaps TRBD2 (6 bases). The CDR3 has 18 residues. Germline V gives CDR1 MDHEN, CDR2 SYDVKM. V was cut by 7 bases and J by 4 bases, with 29 bases left in between. CDR3 nucleotide sequence: TGTGCCAGCACCCCCCTATACCGGGACTCCCCATGGAGTTACGAGCAGTACTTC. This encodes CASTPLYRDSPWSYEQYF.

This clonotype was seen ten or more times. The rearrangement joins TRBV12-3 or TRBV12-4 to TRBJ2-3; 8 bases agree with TRBD2. CDR3 length: 14 amino acids. V lost 3 bases and J lost 6; bases outside the gene matches: 5. CDR3 sequence: CASSFGREADTQYF. The CDR3 nucleotides are TGTGCCAGCAGTTTCGGGCGGGAGGCTGATACGCAGTATTTT.

This clonotype was counted a few times. This chain connects TRBV12-3 or TRBV12-4 to TRBJ2-7; the D is unclear. The CDR3 is made up of 12 amino acids. V was trimmed by 9 bases and J by 6 bases, leaving 15 bases between them. The CDR3 region has the DNA TGTGCCAGTGGGCATTCTCTACTCGAGCAGTACTTC. As protein: CASGHSLLEQYF.

CDR3 bases: TGCGCCAGCAGCCAAGCTAGCGGGGTCTCCTACGAGCAGTACTTC. Its protein product is CASSQASGVSYEQYF. This chain joins TRBV4-1 and TRBJ2-7; 9 nucleotides match TRBD2. Trimming cost V 1 base and J 0 bases; bases outside gene matches: 1. Germline CDR1 and CDR2: MGHRA and YSYEKL. CDR3 length: 15 amino acids.

The sample holds a few counts of this clonotype. The chain joins TRBV29-1 to TRBJ2-1; D is perhaps TRBD2 (7 bases). The germline V gene has CDR1 SQVTM and CDR2 ANQGSEA. The CDR3 runs to 19 residues. V lost 7 bases and J lost 8, with 36 bases in between. The CDR3 region is CSAEDGASGPTGWTHEQFF. Here the CDR3 DNA reads TGCAGCGCAGAGGATGGGGCTAGCGGCCCTACAGGGTGGACGCATGAGCAGTTCTTC.

This clonotype was seen more than once but under ten times. The chain uses TRBV12-3 or TRBV12-4 and TRBJ2-3; D might be TRBD2 (7 bases). The CDR3 totals 17 residues. Trimming removed 6 bases from V and 6 bases from J, with 25 bases in between. CDR3 nucleotide sequence: TGTGCCAGCAGCCGAGGGGGGGGGCGGGAGTTGAGCGATACGCAGTATTTT. Translating it yields CASSRGGGRELSDTQYF.

The genes are TRBV19 and TRBJ2-2, with 12 bases matching TRBD2. The V and J ends lost 7 bases and 4 bases, in that order; junction bases with no gene match: 1. CDR1 is LNHDA, CDR2 SQIVND, per germline (reference sequence). CDR3 length: 14 amino acids. CDR3 residues: CASTGLAGTGELFF. The CDR3 DNA follows: TGTGCCAGTACGGGACTAGCGGGCACCGGGGAGCTGTTTTTT.

This clonotype was counted ten times or more. The J gene is TRBJ2-2, the V gene TRBV5-1; D gene uncertain. CDR3 size: 12 residues. CDR1 and CDR2 from the germline V gene are SGHRS and YFSETQ. V lost 3 bases to trimming and J lost 8 bases, with 8 bases between them. The CDR3 DNA follows: TGCGCCAGCAGCTCAAATTCTGGGGAGCTGTTTTTT. It is translated as CASSSNSGELFF.

This clonotype was seen many times. This chain uses TRBV4-1 with TRBJ2-7, with 7 bases matching TRBD1. The CDR3 contains 16 residues. V shed 4 bases, J shed 3 bases, and the junction held 12 bases outside the gene matches. CDR1 is MGHRA, CDR2 YSYEKL, per germline. The DNA for the CDR3 is TGCGCCAGCAGCCCAGCTAGGGGGCCAGGGGGCTACGAGCAGTACTTC. Amino acids: CASSPARGPGGYEQYF.

Many counts were recorded for this clonotype. The J gene is TRBJ2-3, the V gene TRBV29-1; no clear D. The CDR3 totals 12 residues. Germline V gene lookup returns CDR1 SQVTM and CDR2 ANQGSEA. Trimming cost V 1 base and J 6 bases, with 8 bases left between them. CDR3 nucleotides: TGCAGCGTTGAAGGGTTTTCGGATACGCAGTATTTT. It translates to CSVEGFSDTQYF.